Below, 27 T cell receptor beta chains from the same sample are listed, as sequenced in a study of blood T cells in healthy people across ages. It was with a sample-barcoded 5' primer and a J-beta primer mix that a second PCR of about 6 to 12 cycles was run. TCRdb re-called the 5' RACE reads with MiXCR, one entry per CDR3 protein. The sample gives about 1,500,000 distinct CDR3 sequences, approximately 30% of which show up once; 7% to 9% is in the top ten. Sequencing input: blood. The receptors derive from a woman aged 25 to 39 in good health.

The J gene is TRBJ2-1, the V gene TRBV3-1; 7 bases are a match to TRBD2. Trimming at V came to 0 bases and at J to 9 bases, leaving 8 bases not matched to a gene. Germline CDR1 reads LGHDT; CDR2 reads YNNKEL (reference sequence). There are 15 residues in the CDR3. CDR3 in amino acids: CASSQDTSVHGEQFF. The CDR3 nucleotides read TGTGCCAGCAGCCAAGATACTAGCGTGCACGGTGAGCAGTTCTTC.

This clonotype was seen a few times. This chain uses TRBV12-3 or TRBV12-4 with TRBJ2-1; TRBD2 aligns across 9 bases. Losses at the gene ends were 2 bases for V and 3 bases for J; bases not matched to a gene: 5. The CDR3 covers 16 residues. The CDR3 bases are TGTGCCAGCAGTTTATGGGGCGGGGGGGGCTACAATGAGCAGTTCTTC. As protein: CASSLWGGGGYNEQFF.

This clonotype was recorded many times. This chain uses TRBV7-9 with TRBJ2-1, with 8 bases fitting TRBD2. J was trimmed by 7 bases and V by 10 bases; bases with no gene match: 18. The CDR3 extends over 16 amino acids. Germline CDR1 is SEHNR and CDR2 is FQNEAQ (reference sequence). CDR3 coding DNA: TGTGCCACCCCCCCGAGACCGGGACTAGTAGATAATGAGCAGTTCTTC. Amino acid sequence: CATPPRPGLVDNEQFF. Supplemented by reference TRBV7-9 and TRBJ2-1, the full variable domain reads DTGVSQNPRHKITKRGQNVTFRCDPISEHNRLYWYRQTLGQGPEFLTYFQNEAQLEKSRLLSDRFSAERPKGSFSTLEIQRTEQGDSAMYLCATPPRPGLVDNEQFFGPGTRLTVL.

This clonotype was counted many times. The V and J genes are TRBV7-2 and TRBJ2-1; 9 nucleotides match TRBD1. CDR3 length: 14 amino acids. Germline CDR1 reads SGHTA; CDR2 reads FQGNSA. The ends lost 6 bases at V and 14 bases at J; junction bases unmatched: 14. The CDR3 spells CASREDRGIGVEFF. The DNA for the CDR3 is TGTGCCAGCAGAGAAGACAGGGGGATAGGGGTGGAGTTCTTC.

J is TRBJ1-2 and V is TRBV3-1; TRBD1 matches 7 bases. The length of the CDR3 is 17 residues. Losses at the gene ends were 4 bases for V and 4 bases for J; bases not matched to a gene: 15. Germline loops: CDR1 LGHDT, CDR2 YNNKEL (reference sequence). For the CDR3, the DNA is TGTGCCAGCAGCCCACATGGGGCCGGACAGGCGCTCTATGGCTACACCTTC. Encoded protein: CASSPHGAGQALYGYTF.

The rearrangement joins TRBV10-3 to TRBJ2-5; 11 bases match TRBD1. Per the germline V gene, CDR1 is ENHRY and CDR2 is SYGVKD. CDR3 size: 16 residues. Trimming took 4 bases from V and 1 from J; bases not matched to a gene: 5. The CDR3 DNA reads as TGTGCCATCAGTGGGGGACAGGGGGGGACCCAAGAGACCCAGTACTTC. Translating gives CAISGGQGGTQETQYF.

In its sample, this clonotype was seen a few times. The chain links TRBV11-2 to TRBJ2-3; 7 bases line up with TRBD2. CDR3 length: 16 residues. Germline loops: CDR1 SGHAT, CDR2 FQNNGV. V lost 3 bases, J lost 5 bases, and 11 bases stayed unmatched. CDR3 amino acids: CASSFGFAGVGDTQYF. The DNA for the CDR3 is TGTGCCAGCAGCTTTGGTTTCGCGGGAGTAGGAGATACGCAGTATTTT.

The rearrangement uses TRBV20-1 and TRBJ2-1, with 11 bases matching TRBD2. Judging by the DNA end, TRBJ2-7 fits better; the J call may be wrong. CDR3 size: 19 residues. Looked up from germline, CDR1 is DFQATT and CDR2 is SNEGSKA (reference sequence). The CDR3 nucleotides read TGCAGTGCTAGAGGGGCTATCGGGACTAGCGGTTCCCGGGGCAATGAGCAGTACTTC. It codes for CSARGAIGTSGSRGNEQYF.

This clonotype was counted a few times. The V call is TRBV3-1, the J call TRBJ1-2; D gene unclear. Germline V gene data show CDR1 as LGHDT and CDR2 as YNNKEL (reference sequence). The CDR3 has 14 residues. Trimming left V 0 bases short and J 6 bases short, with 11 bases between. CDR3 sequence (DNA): TGTGCCAGCAGCCAAGACTTATCGGGGAATGGCTACACCTTC. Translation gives CASSQDLSGNGYTF.

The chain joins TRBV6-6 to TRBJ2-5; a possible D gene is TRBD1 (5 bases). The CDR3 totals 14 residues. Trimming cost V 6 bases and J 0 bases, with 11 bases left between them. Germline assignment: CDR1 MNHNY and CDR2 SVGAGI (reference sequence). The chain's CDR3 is CASRDTQDQETQYF. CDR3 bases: TGTGCCAGCAGAGACACACAGGACCAAGAGACCCAGTACTTC.

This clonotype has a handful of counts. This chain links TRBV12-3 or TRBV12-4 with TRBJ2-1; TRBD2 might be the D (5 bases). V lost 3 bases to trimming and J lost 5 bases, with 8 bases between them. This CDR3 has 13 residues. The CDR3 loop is CASSFTADNEQFF. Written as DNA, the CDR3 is TGTGCCAGCAGTTTTACAGCGGACAATGAGCAGTTCTTC.

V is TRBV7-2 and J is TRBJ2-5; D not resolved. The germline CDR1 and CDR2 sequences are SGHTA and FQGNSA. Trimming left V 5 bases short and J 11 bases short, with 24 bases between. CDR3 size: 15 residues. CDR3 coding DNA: TGTGCCAGCAGCCCAAGCTGGCTGGGGTACAATGAGCAGTACTTC. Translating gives CASSPSWLGYNEQYF. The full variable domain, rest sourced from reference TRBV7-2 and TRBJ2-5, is GAGVSQSPSNKVTEKGKDVELRCDPISGHTALYWYRQSLGQGLEFLIYFQGNSAPDKSGLPSDRFSAERTGGSVSTLTIQRTQQEDSAVYLCASSPSWLGYNEQYFGPGTRLLVL.

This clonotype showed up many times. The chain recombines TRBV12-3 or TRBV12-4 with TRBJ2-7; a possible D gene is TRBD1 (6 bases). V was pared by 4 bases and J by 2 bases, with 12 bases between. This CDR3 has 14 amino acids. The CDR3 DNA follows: TGTGCCAGCAGTTCTGGACAGCGAACCTACGAGCAGTACTTC. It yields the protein CASSSGQRTYEQYF.

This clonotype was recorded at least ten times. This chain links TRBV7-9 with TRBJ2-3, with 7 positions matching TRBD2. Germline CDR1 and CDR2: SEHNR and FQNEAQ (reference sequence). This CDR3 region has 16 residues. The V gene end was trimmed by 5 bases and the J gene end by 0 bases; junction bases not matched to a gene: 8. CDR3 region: CASSDFRDYSTDTQYF. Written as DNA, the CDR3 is TGTGCCAGCAGCGACTTCCGGGACTATAGCACAGATACGCAGTATTTT. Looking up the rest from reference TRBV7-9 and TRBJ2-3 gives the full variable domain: DTGVSQNPRHKITKRGQNVTFRCDPISEHNRLYWYRQTLGQGPEFLTYFQNEAQLEKSRLLSDRFSAERPKGSFSTLEIQRTEQGDSAMYLCASSDFRDYSTDTQYFGPGTRLTVL.

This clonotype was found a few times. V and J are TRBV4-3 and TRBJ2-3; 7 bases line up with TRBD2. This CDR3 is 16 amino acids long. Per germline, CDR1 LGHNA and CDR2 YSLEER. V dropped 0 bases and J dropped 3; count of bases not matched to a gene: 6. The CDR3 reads CASSQDYGGRTDTQYF. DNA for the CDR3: TGCGCCAGCAGCCAAGATTACGGCGGGAGAACAGATACGCAGTATTTT.

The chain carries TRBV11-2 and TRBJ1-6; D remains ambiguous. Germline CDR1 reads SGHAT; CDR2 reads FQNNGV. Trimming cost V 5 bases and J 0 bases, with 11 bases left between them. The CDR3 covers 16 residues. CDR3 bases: TGTGCCAGCAGCCTACTGATCAACTCCTATAATTCACCCCTCCACTTT. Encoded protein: CASSLLINSYNSPLHF. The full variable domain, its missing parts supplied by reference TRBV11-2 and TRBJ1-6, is EAGVAQSPRYKIIEKRQSVAFWCNPISGHATLYWYQQILGQGPKLLIQFQNNGVVDDSQLPKDRFSAERLKGVDSTLKIQPAKLEDSAVYLCASSLLINSYNSPLHFGNGTRLTVT.

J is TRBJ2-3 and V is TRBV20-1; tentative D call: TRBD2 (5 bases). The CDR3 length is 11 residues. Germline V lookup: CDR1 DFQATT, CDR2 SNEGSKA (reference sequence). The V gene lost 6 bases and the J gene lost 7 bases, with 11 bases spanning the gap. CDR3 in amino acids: CSAISENTQYF. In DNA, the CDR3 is TGCAGTGCGATTAGCGAGAATACGCAGTATTTT.

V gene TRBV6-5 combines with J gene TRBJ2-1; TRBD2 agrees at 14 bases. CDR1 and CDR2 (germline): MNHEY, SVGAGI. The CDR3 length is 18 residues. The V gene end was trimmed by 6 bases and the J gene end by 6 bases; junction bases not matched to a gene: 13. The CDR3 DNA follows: TGTGCCAGCAGCCCTAGACTAGCGGGAGGGCCGGGGAGCAATGAGCAGTTCTTC. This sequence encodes CASSPRLAGGPGSNEQFF.

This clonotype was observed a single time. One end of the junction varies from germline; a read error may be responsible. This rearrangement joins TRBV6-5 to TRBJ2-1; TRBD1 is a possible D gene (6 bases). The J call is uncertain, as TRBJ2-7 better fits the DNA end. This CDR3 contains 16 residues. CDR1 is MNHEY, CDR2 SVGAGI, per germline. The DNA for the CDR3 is TGTGCCTGCAGTTCCCAGGGGCAGAGCTCCTACAATGAGCAGTACTTC. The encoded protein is CACSSQGQSSYNEQYF.

The CDR3: CASSARAGDQETQYF. In DNA form, the CDR3 reads TGTGCCAGCAGCGCCAGAGCGGGGGACCAAGAGACCCAGTACTTC. V gene TRBV7-2 combines with J gene TRBJ2-5; TRBD2 matches at 8 bases. Germline V lookup: CDR1 SGHTA, CDR2 FQGNSA. CDR3 length equals 15 residues. V lost 5 bases to trimming and J lost 0 bases; unmatched junction nucleotides: 5.

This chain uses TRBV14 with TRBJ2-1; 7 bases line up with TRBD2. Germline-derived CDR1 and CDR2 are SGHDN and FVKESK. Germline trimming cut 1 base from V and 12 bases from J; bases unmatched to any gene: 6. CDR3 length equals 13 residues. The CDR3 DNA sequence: TGTGCCAGCAGCCAAGTAGCGGGCCCACCGCAGTTCTTC. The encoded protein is CASSQVAGPPQFF. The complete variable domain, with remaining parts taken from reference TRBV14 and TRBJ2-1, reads EAGVTQFPSHSVIEKGQTVTLRCDPISGHDNLYWYRRVMGKEIKFLLHFVKESKQDESGMPNNRFLAERTGGTYSTLKVQPAELEDSGVYFCASSQVAGPPQFFGPGTRLTVL.

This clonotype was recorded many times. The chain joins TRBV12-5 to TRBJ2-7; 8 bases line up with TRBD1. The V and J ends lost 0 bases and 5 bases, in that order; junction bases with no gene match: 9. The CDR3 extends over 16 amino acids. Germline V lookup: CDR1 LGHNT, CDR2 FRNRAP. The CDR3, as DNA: TGTGCTAGTGGTTTGGTACTGGGGACAGGTAACCACGAGCAGTACTTC. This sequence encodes CASGLVLGTGNHEQYF.

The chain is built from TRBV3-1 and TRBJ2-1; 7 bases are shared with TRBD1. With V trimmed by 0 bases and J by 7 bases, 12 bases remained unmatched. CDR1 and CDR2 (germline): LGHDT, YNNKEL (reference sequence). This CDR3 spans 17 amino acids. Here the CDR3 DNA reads TGTGCCAGCAGCCAAGAAGGGGGCCCAATAGAAGGGAATGAGCAGTTCTTC. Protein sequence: CASSQEGGPIEGNEQFF.

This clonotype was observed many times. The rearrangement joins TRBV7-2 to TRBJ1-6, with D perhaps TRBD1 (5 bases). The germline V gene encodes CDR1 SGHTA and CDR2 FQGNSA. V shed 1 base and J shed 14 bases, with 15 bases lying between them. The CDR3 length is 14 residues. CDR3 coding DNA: TGTGCCAGCAGCTTAGTGGCAGGGAAATCATCCCTCCACTTT. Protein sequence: CASSLVAGKSSLHF.

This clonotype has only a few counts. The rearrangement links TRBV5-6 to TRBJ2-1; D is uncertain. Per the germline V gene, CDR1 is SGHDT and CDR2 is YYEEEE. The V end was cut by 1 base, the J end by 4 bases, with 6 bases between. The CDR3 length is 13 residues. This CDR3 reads CASSLHGYNEQFF. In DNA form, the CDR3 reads TGTGCCAGCAGCTTGCACGGGTACAATGAGCAGTTCTTC.

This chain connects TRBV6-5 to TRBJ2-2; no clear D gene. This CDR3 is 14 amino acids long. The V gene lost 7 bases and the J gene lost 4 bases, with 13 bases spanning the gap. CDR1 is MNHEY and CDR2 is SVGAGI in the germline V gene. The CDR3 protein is CASKGSRVTGELFF. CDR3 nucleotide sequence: TGTGCCAGCAAGGGATCAAGGGTCACCGGGGAGCTGTTTTTT.

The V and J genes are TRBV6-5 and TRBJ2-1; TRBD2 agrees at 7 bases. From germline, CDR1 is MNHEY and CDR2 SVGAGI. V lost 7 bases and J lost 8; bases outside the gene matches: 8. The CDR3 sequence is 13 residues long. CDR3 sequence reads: CASKQRGDDEQFF. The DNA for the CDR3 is TGTGCCAGCAAACAACGGGGGGACGATGAGCAGTTCTTC.